Presented here are 19 T cell receptor beta chains from one specimen sequenced in a study of monozygotic twins with cystic fibrosis. Data came from immunoSEQ multiplex PCR; TCRdb stores just in-frame clones and leaves some out. The table shows about 14,000 clones, with approximately 95% occurring only once. Sequenced sample: blood. Receptors originate from a girl aged 2-9 years with cystic fibrosis.

This chain connects TRBV10-2 to TRBJ1-2; 7 bases fit TRBD1. Germline-derived CDR1 and CDR2 are WSHSY and SAAADI. V dropped 5 bases and J dropped 5; count of bases not matched to a gene: 11. This CDR3 region has 15 residues. The CDR3 is CASSIFRDRLYGYTF. CDR3 nucleotide sequence: TGCGCCAGCAGTATATTCCGGGACAGACTTTATGGCTACACCTTC.

The V and J genes are TRBV4-3 and TRBJ2-2, with D uncertain. The CDR3 is 15 residues long. The germline CDR1 and CDR2 sequences are LGHNA and YSLEER. The V end lost 1 base, the J end lost 0 bases, and 6 bases lay between the germline ends. In DNA form, the CDR3 reads TGCGCCAGCAGCCAAGGCGCTACGAACACCGGGGAGCTGTTTTTT. Translated, it gives CASSQGATNTGELFF.

V and J are TRBV7-8 and TRBJ2-7; 9 nucleotides match TRBD2. The junction had 9 bases not matched to a gene; V was cut back by 6 bases and J by 3 bases. CDR1 SGHVS and CDR2 FQNEAQ come from the germline V gene. The CDR3 loop spans 15 amino acids. The CDR3 protein is CASSSLAGPNYEQYF. The CDR3 bases are TGTGCCAGCAGTTCTCTAGCGGGACCCAACTACGAGCAGTACTTC.

V is TRBV27 and J is TRBJ2-1; D unresolved. V shed 3 bases and J shed 9 bases, with 6 bases lying between them. The CDR3 has 11 residues. Germline V gene lookup returns CDR1 MNHEY and CDR2 SMNVEV (reference sequence). CDR3 coding DNA: TGTGCCAGCAGTTTCCCTGGTGAGCAGTTCTTC. Amino acids: CASSFPGEQFF.

The chain carries TRBV4-1 and TRBJ2-1; D not certain. The CDR3 contains 16 residues. V was pared by 1 base and J by 0 bases, with 10 bases between. CDR1 is MGHRA and CDR2 is YSYEKL in the germline V gene. The CDR3 spells CASSQGFRRSYNEQFF. The DNA of the CDR3 is TGCGCCAGCAGCCAAGGATTCCGCCGCTCCTACAATGAGCAGTTCTTC.

A remark on this clone: The DNA is omitted, as the CDR3 cannot be located on it reliably, and the CDR3 follows TCRdb's listing. The rearrangement uses TRBV21-1 and TRBJ2-3; no check of the table's D call, TRBD2, against the DNA was made. TRBV21-1 is shown as a pseudogene. The CDR3 length is 13 residues, termini included. The CDR3 sequence is CASVGPGTDTQYF.

This sequence joins TRBV9 and TRBJ2-1; D is possibly TRBD1 (6 bases). CDR1 and CDR2 (germline): SGDLS, YYNGEE. The CDR3 loop spans 13 amino acids. The ends were cut back, 0 bases at V and 10 bases at J, with 11 bases in the middle. Here the CDR3 DNA reads TGTGCCAGCAGCGTAGTGGGGGCTGGGGAGCAGTTCTTC. It codes for CASSVVGAGEQFF.

The chain uses TRBV9 and TRBJ1-5; 7 positions match TRBD1. The J segment lost 7 bases and the V segment lost 4 bases, leaving 5 bases of the junction unmatched. This CDR3 is built from 13 residues. Germline CDR1 and CDR2: SGDLS and YYNGEE. The CDR3 nucleotides are TGTGCCAGCAGCTCTACAGGGGTCCAGCCCCAGCATTTT. Translated, it gives CASSSTGVQPQHF.

This chain joins TRBV29-1 and TRBJ1-1; TRBD1 matches at 7 bases. V trimming: 1 base; J trimming: 6 bases; junction bases outside the gene matches: 11. The length of the CDR3 is 15 residues. Germline CDR1 and CDR2: SQVTM and ANQGSEA. As DNA, the CDR3 is TGCAGCGTTGAAGGAGGGGGCGGTTACCATGCTGAAGCTTTCTTT. Amino acid sequence: CSVEGGGGYHAEAFF. The full variable domain, completed using reference TRBV29-1 and TRBJ1-1, is SAVISQKPSRDICQRGTSLTIQCQVDSQVTMMFWYRQQPGQSLTLIATANQGSEATYESGFVIDKFPISRPNLTFSTLTVSNMSPEDSSIYLCSVEGGGGYHAEAFFGQGTRLTVV.

The J gene is TRBJ1-2, the V gene TRBV28; 10 bases match TRBD1. V was pared by 5 bases and J by 4 bases, with 1 base of the junction left unmatched. The germline V gene encodes CDR1 MDHEN and CDR2 SYDVKM. The CDR3 is 13 residues long. The CDR3 loop is CASSRTGGYGYTF. For the CDR3, the DNA is TGTGCCAGCAGTCGGACAGGGGGCTATGGCTACACCTTC.

The genes are TRBV19 and TRBJ2-7; 8 nucleotides agree with TRBD2. The CDR3 is 14 residues long. J lost 5 bases, V lost 7 bases, and 10 bases had no gene match. CDR1 LNHDA and CDR2 SQIVND come from the germline V gene (reference sequence). The CDR3 coding sequence is TGTGCCAGTAAGGACGGGAGGGCCGGGCACGAGCAGTACTTC. It specifies CASKDGRAGHEQYF.

This clone was detected once. The chain employs TRBV4-2 and TRBJ2-2; 9 bases fit TRBD2. The CDR3 extends over 18 amino acids. In germline, CDR1 is LGHNA, CDR2 YNFKEQ. The V gene end was trimmed by 0 bases and the J gene end by 5 bases; junction bases not matched to a gene: 10. The CDR3 nucleotides read TGTGCCAGCAGCCAAGAGTGGGCTAGCGGGACTGTAACCGGGGAGCTGTTTTTT. Translating it yields CASSQEWASGTVTGELFF.

The gene calls are TRBV5-1 and TRBJ2-7; D call uncertain. The CDR3 consists of 13 residues. CDR1 and CDR2 from the germline V gene are SGHRS and YFSETQ. Deletions cut 2 bases from V and 4 bases from J, with 10 bases between. DNA of the CDR3: TGCGCCAGCAGCTTCTTTCTCGGATACGAGCAGTACTTC. This sequence encodes CASSFFLGYEQYF.

The rearrangement uses TRBV7-2 and TRBJ2-1, with D maybe TRBD2 (5 bases). V gave up 4 bases and J gave up 9 bases, with 16 bases separating them. The CDR3 is made up of 14 amino acids. Germline CDR1 SGHTA, CDR2 FQGNSA. CDR3 amino acids: CASSWARESGEQFF. As DNA, the CDR3 is TGTGCCAGCAGCTGGGCGAGGGAGTCGGGTGAGCAGTTCTTC.

The genes are TRBV29-1 and TRBJ1-1; D perhaps matches TRBD1 (5 bases). The V end was cut by 3 bases, the J end by 1 base, with 9 bases between. Germline V gene sequence: CDR1 SQVTM, CDR2 ANQGSEA. CDR3 length equals 13 residues. The CDR3 bases are TGCAGCGTTGAGGTAGGGGCGAACACTGAAGCTTTCTTT. Translated, it gives CSVEVGANTEAFF.

V gene TRBV28 combines with J gene TRBJ2-7; TRBD2 might be the D (5 bases). The CDR3 has 12 residues. V lost 6 bases and J 9 bases, leaving 15 bases between the germline ends. Germline CDR1 and CDR2: MDHEN and SYDVKM. Written as DNA, the CDR3 is TGTGCCAGCAGGGACCCCACGGGGTGGCAGTACTTC. Protein: CASRDPTGWQYF.

The table lists this clone with a count of one. The CDR3 bases are TGTGCCAGCAGCTTAGTGGGCGGGAGGATTTACAATGAGCAGTTCTTC. Protein: CASSLVGGRIYNEQFF. The gene calls are TRBV11-2 and TRBJ2-1, with 8 bases identical to TRBD2. The germline V gene encodes CDR1 SGHAT and CDR2 FQNNGV. The CDR3 loop spans 16 amino acids. V was clipped by 1 base and J by 4 bases; unmatched bases: 6.

This rearrangement joins TRBV7-9 to TRBJ2-1; TRBD2 aligns across 7 bases. The CDR3 sequence is 15 residues long. CDR1 and CDR2 (germline): SEHNR, FQNEAQ (reference sequence). V shed 7 bases, J shed 8 bases, and the junction held 14 bases outside the gene matches. The CDR3 bases are TGTGCCAGCACCTCCACGGGACTACGTTTCCATGAGCAGTTCTTC. It is translated as CASTSTGLRFHEQFF.

This chain connects TRBV7-2 to TRBJ2-7; unclear D gene. The CDR3 spans 18 residues. Germline lookup yields CDR1 SGHTA and CDR2 FQGNSA. V was shortened by 1 base and J by 0 bases, with 19 bases between the two germline ends. In nucleotides, the CDR3 is TGTGCCAGCAGCTTAGAGGGCAGGAACCCCTTCTTCTCCTACGAGCAGTACTTC. Translating gives CASSLEGRNPFFSYEQYF.